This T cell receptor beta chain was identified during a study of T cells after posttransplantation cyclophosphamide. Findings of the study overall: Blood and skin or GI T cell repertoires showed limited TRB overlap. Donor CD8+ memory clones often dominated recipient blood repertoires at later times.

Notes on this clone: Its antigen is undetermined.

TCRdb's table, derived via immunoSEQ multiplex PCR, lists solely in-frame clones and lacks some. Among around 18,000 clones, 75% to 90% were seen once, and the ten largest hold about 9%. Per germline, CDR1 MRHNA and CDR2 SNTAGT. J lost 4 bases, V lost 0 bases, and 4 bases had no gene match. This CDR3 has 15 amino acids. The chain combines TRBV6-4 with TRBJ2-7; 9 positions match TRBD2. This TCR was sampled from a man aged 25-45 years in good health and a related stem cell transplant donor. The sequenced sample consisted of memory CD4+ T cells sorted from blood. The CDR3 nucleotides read TGTGCCAGCAGTGACTCGCGGGGGGGCGTATACGAGCAGTACTTC. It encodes CASSDSRGGVYEQYF.